This TCR beta chain was captured in a study of T cell responses to AZD1222 COVID-19 vaccine. Germline CDR1 LGHNA, CDR2 YNFKEQ. V shed 0 bases, J shed 4 bases, and the junction held 14 bases outside the gene matches. CDR3 length: 19 amino acids. Generated by immunoSEQ multiplex PCR, the TCRdb table keeps only in-frame clones and is missing some. Of about 140,000 clones listed, around 90% were seen once; the top ten hold nearly 3.5%. Sequences were derived from peripheral blood, sampled on day 0 of AZD1222 vaccination. The source of this sequence is an adult in good health. The chain is built from TRBV4-2 and TRBJ1-2; 10 bases are shared with TRBD1. The DNA for the CDR3 is TGTGCCAGCAGCCAAGAAGGAGGGGACAGGGGCATTGCAGTCTATGGCTACACCTTC. This sequence encodes CASSQEGGDRGIAVYGYTF.